One and the same sample provided the 24 T cell receptor beta chains below, sequenced in a study of radiation and T cells in renal cell carcinoma. Produced via immunoSEQ multiplex PCR; TCRdb's table is partial and in-frame only. Here the sample spans 110,000 to 150,000 clones, 70% to 90% being singletons. As for time point: baseline pretreatment blood. Specified treatment: 15 Gy SBRT to primary tumor, nephrectomy 4 weeks later. The sequencing here drew on blood, taken from a patient whose treatment included radiotherapy and nephrectomy. These receptor sequences come from a woman aged 45-60 years with renal cell carcinoma.

The rearrangement links TRBV7-2 to TRBJ2-5; 9 nucleotides align to TRBD2. J gave up 4 bases and V 2 bases, and 11 bases lay outside the gene matches. Germline V gene lookup returns CDR1 SGHTA and CDR2 FQGNSA. The length of the CDR3 is 17 residues. The CDR3 here is CASSLNSGGGAGETQYF. Here the CDR3 DNA reads TGTGCCAGCAGCTTAAACTCGGGCGGGGGGGCAGGAGAGACCCAGTACTTC.

This chain links TRBV4-2 with TRBJ1-5; 7 positions agree with TRBD1. Germline values: CDR1 LGHNA, CDR2 YNFKEQ. V lost 1 base and J lost 0; bases outside the gene matches: 6. The CDR3 is 17 amino acids. CDR3 DNA: TGTGCCAGCAGCCAAGTGGGACAGAGGGTTAGCAATCAGCCCCAGCATTTT. Translation: CASSQVGQRVSNQPQHF.

V usage is TRBV6-5 and J usage is TRBJ1-3; D gene unclear. Trimming took 0 bases from V and 0 from J, leaving 6 bases between them. The CDR3 sequence is 15 residues long. Germline V lookup: CDR1 MNHEY, CDR2 SVGAGI. CDR3 sequence reads: CASSYSEASGNTIYF. CDR3 coding DNA: TGTGCCAGCAGTTACTCAGAAGCCTCTGGAAACACCATATATTTT.

The J gene is TRBJ1-1, the V gene TRBV7-9; possible D gene TRBD1, 5 bases. The V and J ends lost 1 base and 0 bases respectively, with 6 bases between them. The CDR3 extends over 14 amino acids. Germline values: CDR1 SEHNR, CDR2 FQNEAQ (reference sequence). In DNA, the CDR3 is TGTGCCAGCAGCTTAGGACAGATGAACACTGAAGCTTTCTTT. As protein: CASSLGQMNTEAFF.

V gene TRBV5-1 combines with J gene TRBJ2-7; D may be TRBD1 (5 bases). The germline V gene encodes CDR1 SGHRS and CDR2 YFSETQ. The CDR3 runs 16 residues. V lost 0 bases to trimming and J lost 4 bases, with 17 bases between them. In nucleotides, the CDR3 is TGCGCCAGCAGCTTGGAGGCCCAGGGAACCAATTACGAGCAGTACTTC. Translation: CASSLEAQGTNYEQYF.

The genes are TRBV5-4 and TRBJ1-1; possibly TRBD1 for D (5 bases). This CDR3 is 13 amino acids long. Germline CDR1 reads SGHNT; CDR2 reads YYREEE (reference sequence). V lost 5 bases, J lost 3 bases, and 11 bases lay in between. CDR3 nucleotide sequence: TGTGCCAGCAGTCCCGGGGCGGACACTGAAGCTTTCTTT. As protein: CASSPGADTEAFF.

The chain recombines TRBV4-2 with TRBJ2-7, with 10 nucleotides matching TRBD1. The ends lost 4 bases at V and 3 bases at J; junction bases unmatched: 9. The CDR3 has 16 amino acids. Germline V CDR1 and CDR2: LGHNA, YNFKEQ. The CDR3 here is CASSLATGGRVYEQYF. CDR3 sequence (DNA): TGTGCCAGCAGCCTAGCGACAGGGGGCCGTGTCTACGAGCAGTACTTC.

V usage is TRBV15 and J usage is TRBJ1-2; D not resolved. Germline CDR1 LNHNV, CDR2 YYDKDF (reference sequence). Trimming pared 1 base from V and 5 bases from J, leaving 8 bases between. The CDR3 has 13 residues. This CDR3 reads CATSRVVEYGYTF. Written as DNA, the CDR3 is TGTGCCACCAGCAGAGTCGTTGAATATGGCTACACCTTC.

The chain is built from TRBV19 and TRBJ2-5; no reliable D call. This CDR3 is built from 14 residues. Trimming removed 6 bases at V and 8 bases at J, with 19 bases between. Per the germline V gene, CDR1 is LNHDA and CDR2 is SQIVND (reference sequence). The CDR3 here is CASRQTDLRETQYF. The DNA for the CDR3 is TGTGCCAGTAGGCAGACCGACCTTAGGGAAACCCAGTACTTC.

J is TRBJ1-6 and V is TRBV4-3; D not certain. Germline CDR1 LGHNA, CDR2 YSLEER. The germline V and J ends were trimmed by 1 base and 10 bases, with 17 bases remaining between them. There are 16 residues in the CDR3. The CDR3 spells CASSQGLGSVGSPLHF. CDR3 DNA: TGCGCCAGCAGCCAAGGGCTGGGATCGGTAGGATCACCCCTCCACTTT.

The chain is built from TRBV7-8 and TRBJ2-1; tentatively, D is TRBD1 or TRBD2 (7 bases each). CDR1 is SGHVS and CDR2 is FQNEAQ in the germline V gene. The CDR3 runs 15 residues. Trimming pared 5 bases from V and 6 bases from J, leaving 17 bases between. The CDR3 DNA reads as TGTGCCAGCAGCCCCGGGACTACAGGGGTCAATGAGCAGTTCTTC. It encodes CASSPGTTGVNEQFF.

The J gene is TRBJ1-1, the V gene TRBV19; no definite D call. The CDR3 is made up of 14 amino acids. V lost 8 bases and J lost 4, with 17 bases in between. Germline V gene lookup returns CDR1 LNHDA and CDR2 SQIVND (reference sequence). CDR3 in DNA: TGTGCCAGTGCCTCGTTGCGAGGGTTCACTGAAGCTTTCTTT. Translating gives CASASLRGFTEAFF. Using reference TRBV19 and TRBJ1-1 for the parts outside the CDR3, the full variable domain is DGGITQSPKYLFRKEGQNVTLSCEQNLNHDAMYWYRQDPGQGLRLIYYSQIVNDFQKGDIAEGYSVSREKKESFPLTVTSAQKNPTAFYLCASASLRGFTEAFFGQGTRLTVV.

This clone came up once. The chain recombines TRBV28 with TRBJ2-2, with D possibly being TRBD1 or TRBD2 (5 bases each). Between the trimmed V and J ends, which lost 3 bases and 4 bases, there was a span of 15 bases. CDR1 MDHEN and CDR2 SYDVKM come from the germline V gene. The CDR3 totals 16 residues. The CDR3 DNA is TGTGCCAGCAGTTTGGGGACGAATTCTGGCACCGGGGAGCTGTTTTTT. It encodes CASSLGTNSGTGELFF.

The chain employs TRBV29-1 and TRBJ1-5; 9 nucleotides line up with TRBD1. V shed 1 base, J shed 4 bases, and the junction held 5 bases outside the gene matches. This CDR3 has 15 amino acids. Germline assignment: CDR1 SQVTM and CDR2 ANQGSEA. The CDR3 protein is CSVEGPGTGNQPQHF. The CDR3, as DNA: TGCAGCGTTGAAGGACCCGGGACAGGGAATCAGCCCCAGCATTTT.

This chain links TRBV7-2 with TRBJ2-1, with no clear D. V lost 5 bases and J 8 bases, leaving 16 bases between the germline ends. Germline CDR1 is SGHTA and CDR2 is FQGNSA. This CDR3 has 14 amino acids. The CDR3 DNA reads as TGTGCCAGCAGCCCCCAGCCCCGCAGCGATGAGCAGTTCTTC. Translated, it gives CASSPQPRSDEQFF.

The chain couples TRBV6-1 to TRBJ2-7; 12 bases are a match to TRBD2. Germline V lookup: CDR1 MNHNS, CDR2 SASEGT. The trim removed 7 bases at V and 2 bases at J, leaving 6 bases unmatched. The CDR3 length is 15 residues. In nucleotides, the CDR3 is TGTGCCAGCAAGCCACTAGCGGGGGGCACCTACGAGCAGTACTTC. The encoded protein is CASKPLAGGTYEQYF.

The chain links TRBV30 to TRBJ1-1, with D uncertain. The CDR3 is made up of 13 amino acids. V was trimmed by 3 bases and J by 1 base, leaving 9 bases between them. In germline, CDR1 is GTSNPN, CDR2 SVGIG (reference sequence). The CDR3 DNA reads TGTGCCTGGAGCGCCGGCCCGAACACTGAAGCTTTCTTT. It encodes CAWSAGPNTEAFF.

This sequence joins TRBV25-1 and TRBJ2-1, with a weak D call TRBD2 (6 bases). Trimming shortened V by 10 bases and J by 7 bases, and 20 bases separated the two germline ends. This CDR3 comprises 14 residues. The germline gives CDR1 MGHDK, CDR2 SYGVNS. The CDR3 is CATRGTLDSNEQFF. CDR3 DNA: TGTGCCACCCGAGGGACTTTGGACTCGAATGAGCAGTTCTTC. Based on the CDR3 plus reference TRBV25-1 and TRBJ2-1, the full variable domain is EADIYQTPRYLVIGTGKKITLECSQTMGHDKMYWYQQDPGMELHLIHYSYGVNSTEKGDLSSESTVSRIRTEHFPLTLESARPSHTSQYLCATRGTLDSNEQFFGPGTRLTVL.

The chain is built from TRBV12-5 and TRBJ1-2; TRBD1 might be the D (6 bases). The CDR3 loop spans 15 amino acids. Germline CDR1 LGHNT, CDR2 FRNRAP. V was cut by 0 bases and J by 5 bases, with 13 bases left in between. In DNA form, the CDR3 reads TGTGCTAGTGGTTTGGTACACAGGGTGAAGTATGGCTACACCTTC. Protein: CASGLVHRVKYGYTF.

This clone is large (0.1 to 1%) within its sample. J is TRBJ2-7 and V is TRBV7-9, with D unclear. With 0 bases removed from V and 3 bases from J, the gap between germline ends came to 3 bases. The CDR3 loop spans 12 amino acids. The V gene's germline CDR1 is SEHNR and CDR2 FQNEAQ (reference sequence). The CDR3 is CASSLAFYEQYF. CDR3 nucleotide sequence: TGTGCCAGCAGCTTAGCCTTCTACGAGCAGTACTTC.

This clone was counted once. Other DNA sequences in the same sample also yield this CDR3. The chain recombines TRBV6-5 with TRBJ1-3; a possible D gene is TRBD1 (5 bases). Deletions cut 0 bases from V and 0 bases from J, with 6 bases between. The CDR3 sequence is 15 residues long. In germline, CDR1 is MNHEY, CDR2 SVGAGI. The CDR3 DNA reads TGTGCCAGCAGTTACTCGGGGCGCTCTGGAAACACCATATATTTT. Translation: CASSYSGRSGNTIYF.

This sequence joins TRBV19 and TRBJ1-1; TRBD1 is a possible D gene (5 bases). The CDR3 has 16 amino acids. CDR1 is LNHDA, CDR2 SQIVND, per germline (reference sequence). Trimming removed 7 bases from V and 5 bases from J, with 23 bases in between. The CDR3 region is CASTLGLGRRTTEAFF. The CDR3 bases are TGTGCCAGTACTTTAGGGCTGGGACGGAGAACAACTGAAGCTTTCTTT. The entire variable domain, with the rest obtained from reference TRBV19 and TRBJ1-1, is as follows: DGGITQSPKYLFRKEGQNVTLSCEQNLNHDAMYWYRQDPGQGLRLIYYSQIVNDFQKGDIAEGYSVSREKKESFPLTVTSAQKNPTAFYLCASTLGLGRRTTEAFFGQGTRLTVV.

This chain links TRBV19 with TRBJ1-4; no reliable D call. V dropped 3 bases and J dropped 7 bases, with 12 bases sitting between them. This CDR3 spans 14 amino acids. Per germline, CDR1 LNHDA and CDR2 SQIVND (reference sequence). The CDR3 DNA follows: TGTGCCAGTAGTATCACCACAGTGGGTGAAAAACTGTTTTTT. Protein: CASSITTVGEKLFF. Complete variable domain (other parts from reference TRBV19 and TRBJ1-4): DGGITQSPKYLFRKEGQNVTLSCEQNLNHDAMYWYRQDPGQGLRLIYYSQIVNDFQKGDIAEGYSVSREKKESFPLTVTSAQKNPTAFYLCASSITTVGEKLFFGSGTQLSVL.

In DNA form, the CDR3 reads TGTGCCAGCAGCCCGCGGGGGACTCAAGAGACCCAGTACTTC. This encodes CASSPRGTQETQYF. The chain recombines TRBV7-9 with TRBJ2-5, with 7 bases fitting TRBD2. Germline assignment: CDR1 SEHNR and CDR2 FQNEAQ (reference sequence). The V and J ends lost 5 bases and 2 bases, in that order; junction bases with no gene match: 5. This CDR3 comprises 14 residues.